One TCR beta chain is described in this entry. The data were taken from a study of control samples from healthy donors and cancer patients. There are 12 residues in the CDR3. Germline lookup yields CDR1 MNHEY and CDR2 SVGAGI. V was pared by 7 bases and J by 6 bases, with 12 bases between. The data were produced by immunoSEQ multiplex PCR, yet TCRdb's version contains in-frame clones alone and is incomplete. The table lists around 120,000 clones, approximately 94% of them singletons, with 3.6% in the top ten. This chain joins TRBV6-5 and TRBJ1-2; the D is unclear. Sequenced sample: blood. This TCR was recovered from a young man in good health. This chain's CDR3 is CASTLRGHGYTF. The CDR3 bases are TGTGCCAGCACCCTGCGAGGGCATGGCTACACCTTC.